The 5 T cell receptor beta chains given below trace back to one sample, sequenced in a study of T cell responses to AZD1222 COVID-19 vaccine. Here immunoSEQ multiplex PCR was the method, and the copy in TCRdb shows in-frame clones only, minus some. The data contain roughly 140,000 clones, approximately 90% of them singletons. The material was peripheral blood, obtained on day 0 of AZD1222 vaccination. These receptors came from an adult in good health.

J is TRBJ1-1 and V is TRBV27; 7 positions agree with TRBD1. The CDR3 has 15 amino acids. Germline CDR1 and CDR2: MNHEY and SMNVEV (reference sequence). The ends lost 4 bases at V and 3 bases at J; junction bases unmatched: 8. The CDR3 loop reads CASSSLTGLDTEAFF. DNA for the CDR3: TGTGCCAGCAGTTCCTTGACAGGGCTCGACACTGAAGCTTTCTTT.

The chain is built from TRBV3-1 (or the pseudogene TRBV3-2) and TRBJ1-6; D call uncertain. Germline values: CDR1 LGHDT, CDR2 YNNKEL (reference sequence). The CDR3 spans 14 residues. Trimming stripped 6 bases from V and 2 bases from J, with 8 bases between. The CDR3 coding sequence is TGTGCCAGCAGTTATGGCACCTATAATTCACCCCTCCACTTT. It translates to CASSYGTYNSPLHF.

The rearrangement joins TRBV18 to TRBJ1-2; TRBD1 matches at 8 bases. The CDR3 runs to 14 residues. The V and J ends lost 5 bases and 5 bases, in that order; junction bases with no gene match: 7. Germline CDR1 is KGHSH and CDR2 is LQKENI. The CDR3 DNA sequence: TGTGCCAGCTCATTGGGACAGGAGAGATATGGCTACACCTTC. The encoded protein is CASSLGQERYGYTF.

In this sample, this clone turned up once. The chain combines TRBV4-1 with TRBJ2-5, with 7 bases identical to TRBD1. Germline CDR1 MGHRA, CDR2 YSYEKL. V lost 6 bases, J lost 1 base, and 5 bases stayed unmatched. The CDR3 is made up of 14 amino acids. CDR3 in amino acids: CASRERQGQETQYF. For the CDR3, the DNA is TGCGCCAGCAGGGAAAGACAGGGCCAAGAGACCCAGTACTTC.

The CDR3 DNA is TGTGCCAGCAGCCGTACAGGGCTCGGAAACACCATATATTTT. Translating gives CASSRTGLGNTIYF. The rearrangement links TRBV3-1 (or the pseudogene TRBV3-2) to TRBJ1-3, with D perhaps matching TRBD1 (6 bases). CDR1 is LGHDT and CDR2 is YNNKEL in the germline V gene (reference sequence). The V end was cut by 4 bases, the J end by 4 bases, with 11 bases between. The length of the CDR3 is 14 residues.